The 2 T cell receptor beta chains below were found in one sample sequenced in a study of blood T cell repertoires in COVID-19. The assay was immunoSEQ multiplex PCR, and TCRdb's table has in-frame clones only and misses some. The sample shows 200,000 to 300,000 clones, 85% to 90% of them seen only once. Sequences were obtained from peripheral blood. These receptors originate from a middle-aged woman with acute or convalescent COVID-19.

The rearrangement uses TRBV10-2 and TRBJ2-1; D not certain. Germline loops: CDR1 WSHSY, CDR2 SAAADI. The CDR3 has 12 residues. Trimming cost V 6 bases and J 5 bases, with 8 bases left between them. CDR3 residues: CASRAGHNEQFF. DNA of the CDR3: TGCGCCAGCAGAGCTGGGCACAATGAGCAGTTCTTC.

The CDR3 DNA follows: TGCGCCAGCAGCCAAGGGCAATCAGGGGGCATAGGTGGCTACACCTTC. Translation gives CASSQGQSGGIGGYTF. The genes are TRBV4-1 and TRBJ1-2; 8 bases map to TRBD1. CDR1 and CDR2 from the germline V gene are MGHRA and YSYEKL. The CDR3 has 16 residues. J was trimmed by 7 bases and V by 1 base; bases with no gene match: 11.